This T cell receptor (beta chain) emerged from a study of T cells after posttransplantation cyclophosphamide. Measured with immunoSEQ multiplex PCR; TCRdb has only the in-frame clones, and not every one. The table includes about 32,000 clones, about 91% detected once. The CDR3 extends over 13 amino acids. Germline V gene lookup returns CDR1 MDHEN and CDR2 SYDVKM. V lost 9 bases to trimming and J lost 7 bases; unmatched junction nucleotides: 11. Cells defined as naive were viable CD3+CD4+ or CD3+CD8+ and CCR7+CD45RA+CD45RO-CD95-CD27+CD28+. The chain joins TRBV28 to TRBJ2-7; 8 bases fit TRBD1. This TCR derives from a man in his thirties or forties in good health and a related stem cell transplant donor. The sequenced material came from naive CD4+ T cells sorted from blood. The CDR3 protein is CARHDRGESEQYF. The CDR3, as DNA: TGTGCCAGGCATGACAGGGGAGAGAGTGAGCAGTACTTC.